This T cell receptor (beta chain) was captured by sequencing in a study of cytotoxic CD8 clonotypes in ibrutinib-treated CLL (dated by TCRdb to about 2021). With respect to the entire study: The cohort included about 15 treatment-naive and about a dozen relapsed/refractory patients; roughly 17 were IGHV unmutated. Every sample from remission and from progressive disease was obtained while the patients were still on ibrutinib. Samples averaged roughly 280,000 productive templates and some 91,000 productive rearrangements. Response samples were obtained after a median of approximately eleven months of treatment, with a range of roughly 6 to 40 months. Cryopreserved peripheral blood mononuclear cells were collected at three points: before therapy, at response, and at either sustained remission or disease progression. Longitudinal samples were obtainable from about 30% of the roughly 86 participants in the trial. Partial responses were observed in roughly 24 patients and complete responses in 2; after a median follow-up of around 68 months, remission was maintained in approximately 14 patients and progression was observed in some twelve.

CDR1 and CDR2, per the germline V gene (reference sequence), are GTSNPN and SVGIG. The CDR3 starts with the cysteine, ends with the phenylalanine, and has 13 residues. The entry retains the CDR3 DNA only, 39 bases that are in frame from base 1. Trimming costs V 0 bases and J 7 bases, and their ends lie 7 bases apart. What the authors observed across the whole study: Clonality rose at ibrutinib response, remained stable during sustained remission, and dropped back toward baseline at progression. Lymph node repertoires were not examined, and the timing of sampling was not matched between patients in sustained remission and those whose disease progressed. Public clonotypes were found to be uncommon and were observed to contract or remain stable during treatment; the increase in clonality was shown to reflect expansion of private clonotypes at ibrutinib response. Baseline clonality exceeded that of age-matched healthy donors and correlated strongly with circulating CD8+ T-cell counts.

On a MiSeq, deep resolution sequencing aimed for a depth between 1 in 1 million and 1 in 200,000 T cells, with each clonotype covered 10x on average. The immunoSEQ hsTCRB Kit was used to generate the TCR beta libraries. The authors' pipeline ran thus. Data were analyzed with ImmunoSEQ Data Assistant and ImmunoSEQ Analyzer, with V, D and J genes assigned per IMGT definitions. Clonality was computed as one minus normalized Shannon entropy of productive rearrangement frequencies, ranging from 0 to 1. Only overrepresented clonotypes making up at least 0.05% of the repertoire of each patient were included in the public clonotype analysis. About a dozen age-matched healthy donor repertoires from immuneACCESS were used as controls for clonality. Here the immuneACCESS table is served through TCRdb, limited to in-frame sequences with V and J called. Missing clones are a known gap in these copies; in checked studies unresolved V genes cover under half, and the rest lacks a known reason. Clone size and the V and J calls come from that table; the DNA yielded D and trimming. This sample lists roughly 220,000 clones; roughly 79% were detected once. The leading ten clones occupy over 10% of the sample.

The time point label corresponds to: approximately eleven months on ibrutinib. For TCR beta library preparation, around 1.9 micrograms of genomic DNA were extracted from the cryopreserved PBMCs. High-throughput TCR beta sequencing was performed on longitudinal blood samples from CLL patients receiving ibrutinib monotherapy. The patients took part in an open-label, single-center phase 2 trial of ibrutinib monotherapy. As to this clone: Its antigen is still unknown. Base qualities are not at hand, and no much larger clone is one base apart.

The clonotype originates from a human donor with chronic lymphocytic leukemia. The V gene is TRBV30 and the J gene is TRBJ1-6; no D gene is confidently identified. The sample consisted of PBMCs, taken after 12 months of ibrutinib treatment. The CDR3 in this case is CAWSVRSNSPLHF. The bases read TGTGCCTGGAGTGTACGGTCGAATTCACCCCTCCACTTT.